This T cell receptor (beta chain) was captured by sequencing in a study of shared clonotypes between healthy human individuals. At the level of the study: Sampling drew on donors who were a couple of women and three men aged 18 to 49. Study findings and constraints: Estimated clonotype richness was generally higher in naive than memory subsets.

Sequenced by immunoSEQ multiplex PCR; TCRdb stores in-frame clones only, minus some. The repertoire includes about 2.3 million clones, 85% to 95% of them detected once, and approximately 0.41% sits in the top ten. Splitting of CD4+ cells produced CD45RA+ naive and CD45RA-negative memory subsets. V lost 3 bases and J lost 2, with 14 bases in between. The V gene's germline CDR1 is MDHEN and CDR2 SYDVKM. This CDR3 has 16 amino acids. With respect to this clone: Its antigen is unidentified.

This receptor was identified in a young man in good health. Some clones in this sample may be carry-over from other donors' samples. V is TRBV28 and J is TRBJ1-3; D call uncertain. Sequencing used naive CD4+ T cells from PBMCs. Specified subset: CD45RA+ positively selected. The CDR3 region has the DNA TGTGCCAGCAGTTTTCCTCCCCGGGTTCCTGGAAACACCATATATTTT. Translating it yields CASSFPPRVPGNTIYF.